This TCR beta chain was sequenced for a study of identical twins. Template switching created a universal primer site, and the cDNA included unique molecular identifiers. TCRdb re-called the 5' RACE reads through MiXCR, storing one row per CDR3 protein. The sample carries fewer than 500,000 distinct CDR3 sequences, more than 13% recorded once. Germline V gene lookup returns CDR1 SQVTM and CDR2 ANQGSEA. After removal of 7 bases from V and 0 bases from J, the junction contained 5 bases not matched to a gene. This CDR3 has 14 amino acids. This sample also belongs to another study, concerning yellow fever vaccine responses in identical twins. From that report: Vaccine-induced T cell responses in twins were reportedly observed to appear partly convergent, partly personalized.

This sequence was found in a young woman in good health. Sequences were obtained from CD4+ T cells sorted from blood. The V gene is TRBV29-1, the J gene TRBJ2-2; 7 nucleotides align to TRBD1. CDR3 sequence: CSASRGTNTGELFF. CDR3 nucleotides: TGCAGCGCCTCCAGGGGGACGAACACCGGGGAGCTGTTTTTT.